This T cell receptor (beta chain) was observed in a study of blood T cell repertoires in COVID-19. The overall study: The origin of the acute and convalescent COVID-19 samples was the United States, Italy and Spain.

Assay used: immunoSEQ multiplex PCR; TCRdb lists only in-frame clones, some missing. The table has around 230,000 clones, around 89% seen once. Individuals aged about 18 to 90 years were recruited from fewer than 25 US areas. The TCR originated in a woman in her thirties who had recovered from COVID-19. Sample: PBMCs or T cells enriched from blood (not recorded which).

CDR3 region: CASSPRLAGGPLDTQYF. The CDR3 DNA sequence: TGTGCCAGCAGTCCCCGACTAGCGGGGGGGCCGTTGGATACGCAGTATTTT. The chain combines TRBV6-2 or TRBV6-3 with TRBJ2-3; TRBD2 aligns across 14 bases. Per the germline V gene, CDR1 is MNHEY and CDR2 is SVGEGT. The CDR3 sequence is 17 residues long. V shed 5 bases, J shed 6 bases, and the junction held 10 bases outside the gene matches.